This T cell receptor beta chain was obtained from a study of blood T cell repertoires in COVID-19. The wider study: The samples span acute and convalescent COVID-19 from the United States, Italy and Spain. The cDNA or gDNA used as material had been derived from T cells, B-cell-depleted T cells, or PBMCs.

With V trimmed by 4 bases and J by 10 bases, 4 bases remained unmatched. Germline V gives CDR1 SGDLS, CDR2 YYNGEE. CDR3 length: 12 residues. Original analysis: Counts of nucleated cells, estimated from reference gene primer amplification, were obtained. Libraries were prepared by immunoSEQ multiplex PCR; TCRdb keeps only in-frame clonotypes and omits some of them. Clone size and the V and J calls come from that table; the DNA yielded D and trimming. The sample lists about 110,000 clones, 65% to 75% seen once, with roughly 0.86% in the top ten. The specimen was peripheral blood. The receptor comes from a human donor with acute or convalescent COVID-19. The donor label of this sample is uncertain. The chain uses TRBV9 and TRBJ2-1; 8 positions match TRBD1. The CDR3 is CASSPTGEEQFF. The CDR3 region has the DNA TGTGCCAGCAGCCCGACAGGGGAGGAGCAGTTCTTC. The whole variable domain, remainder taken from reference TRBV9 and TRBJ2-1, is DSGVTQTPKHLITATGQRVTLRCSPRSGDLSVYWYQQSLDQGLQFLIQYYNGEERAKGNILERFSAQQFPDLHSELNLSSLELGDSALYFCASSPTGEEQFFGPGTRLTVL.